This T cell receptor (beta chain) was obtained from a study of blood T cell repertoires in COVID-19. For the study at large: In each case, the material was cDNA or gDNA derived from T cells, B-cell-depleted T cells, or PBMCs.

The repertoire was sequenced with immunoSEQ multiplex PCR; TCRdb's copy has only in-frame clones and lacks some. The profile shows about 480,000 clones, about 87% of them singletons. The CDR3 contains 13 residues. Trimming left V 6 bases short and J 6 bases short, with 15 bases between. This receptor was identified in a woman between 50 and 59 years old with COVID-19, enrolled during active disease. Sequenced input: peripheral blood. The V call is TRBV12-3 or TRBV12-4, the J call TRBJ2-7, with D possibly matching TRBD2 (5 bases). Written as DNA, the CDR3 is TGTGCCAGCAGACTAGGTCGGGGTAGCGAGCAGTACTTC. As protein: CASRLGRGSEQYF.